The 10 T cell receptor beta chains in this list originate from one sample, sequenced in a study of blood T cell repertoires in COVID-19 (dated by TCRdb to 2018 to 2021). To prepare the library, the immunoSEQ multiplex PCR assay was applied. The source is immuneACCESS, and TCRdb retained only in-frame sequences with V and J called. Part of the clones is not carried over; for the studies checked, unresolved V genes explain less than half of this, and the remainder is unexplained. The sample records some 120,000 clones, around 74% of which are singletons. Of the sample, around 5.2% falls within the top ten clones. Sequenced material: peripheral blood. The receptors were sampled from a man in his sixties with acute or convalescent COVID-19.

The chain is built from TRBV19 and TRBJ1-1; D not resolved. Germline V gene lookup returns CDR1 LNHDA and CDR2 SQIVND (reference sequence). Trimming stripped 3 bases from V and 5 bases from J, with 10 bases between. The CDR3 is 13 residues long. The CDR3 here is CASSIVGETEAFF. CDR3 bases: TGTGCCAGTAGTATTGTAGGAGAAACTGAAGCTTTCTTT.

The V gene is TRBV19, the J gene TRBJ1-4, with unresolved D. From germline, CDR1 is LNHDA and CDR2 SQIVND (reference sequence). This CDR3 comprises 14 residues. Trimming took off 10 bases at V and 11 bases at J, with 23 bases between the two ends. CDR3 nucleotide sequence: TGTGCCACACTTACCCGGGATCAGCCTCGGAAACTGTTTTTT. It yields the protein CATLTRDQPRKLFF.

This chain links TRBV14 with TRBJ1-1; D call uncertain. With 3 bases removed from V and 8 bases from J, the gap between germline ends came to 10 bases. Germline V gives CDR1 SGHDN, CDR2 FVKESK. This CDR3 is built from 12 residues. CDR3 nucleotide sequence: TGTGCCAGCAGCCATTCCTCGGGAGAAGCTTTCTTT. Translating it yields CASSHSSGEAFF. The whole variable domain, remainder taken from reference TRBV14 and TRBJ1-1, is EAGVTQFPSHSVIEKGQTVTLRCDPISGHDNLYWYRRVMGKEIKFLLHFVKESKQDESGMPNNRFLAERTGGTYSTLKVQPAELEDSGVYFCASSHSSGEAFFGQGTRLTVV.

This clone was detected a few times. This sequence joins TRBV19 and TRBJ2-3; 14 bases match TRBD2. The ends lost 4 bases at V and 2 bases at J; junction bases unmatched: 2. Germline V gene data show CDR1 as LNHDA and CDR2 as SQIVND (reference sequence). There are 16 residues in the CDR3. In DNA, the CDR3 is TGTGCCAGTAGTACGGGACTAGCGGGAGTCACAGATACGCAGTATTTT. Translated, it gives CASSTGLAGVTDTQYF. The whole variable domain, remainder taken from reference TRBV19 and TRBJ2-3, is DGGITQSPKYLFRKEGQNVTLSCEQNLNHDAMYWYRQDPGQGLRLIYYSQIVNDFQKGDIAEGYSVSREKKESFPLTVTSAQKNPTAFYLCASSTGLAGVTDTQYFGPGTRLTVL.

In its sample, this clone was seen a few times. The chain uses TRBV10-1 and TRBJ2-7, with D perhaps matching TRBD1 (6 bases). The CDR3 loop spans 13 amino acids. The V gene's germline CDR1 is WNHNN and CDR2 SYGVQD (reference sequence). Trimming pared 8 bases from V and 2 bases from J, leaving 13 bases between. The chain's CDR3 is CASSMDSAYEQYF. As DNA, the CDR3 is TGCGCCAGCTCCATGGACAGCGCCTACGAGCAGTACTTC.

The gene calls are TRBV10-3 and TRBJ2-1, with 10 bases that match TRBD2. This CDR3 is built from 15 residues. Germline lookup yields CDR1 ENHRY and CDR2 SYGVKD. Unmatched junction bases numbered 9, after V lost 6 bases and J lost 7 bases. The CDR3 spells CAISPASGSRNEQFF. The CDR3 nucleotides are TGTGCCATCAGCCCGGCTAGCGGGAGTAGGAATGAGCAGTTCTTC.

The chain uses TRBV5-1 and TRBJ1-1; TRBD1 matches at 7 bases. V shed 4 bases, J shed 10 bases, and the junction held 13 bases outside the gene matches. The length of the CDR3 is 14 residues. CDR1 is SGHRS, CDR2 YFSETQ, per germline. The CDR3 reads CASSLGQQGGRAFF. Here the CDR3 DNA reads TGCGCCAGCAGCCTGGGACAGCAGGGTGGTCGAGCTTTCTTT.

This chain joins TRBV10-3 and TRBJ1-1; 8 nucleotides match TRBD1. CDR3 length equals 14 residues. The J segment lost 2 bases and the V segment lost 6 bases, leaving 5 bases of the junction unmatched. Germline lookup yields CDR1 ENHRY and CDR2 SYGVKD. The CDR3 bases are TGTGCCATCAGCTCAGGACAGGGCAACACTGAAGCTTTCTTT. Protein sequence: CAISSGQGNTEAFF.

The chain uses TRBV6-5 and TRBJ2-7; maybe TRBD1 (5 bases). CDR3 length equals 14 residues. Germline CDR1 and CDR2: MNHEY and SVGAGI. Trimming took 4 bases from V and 2 from J, leaving 12 bases between them. This CDR3 reads CASSSDMPPYEQYF. The DNA for the CDR3 is TGTGCCAGCAGTTCGGACATGCCACCCTACGAGCAGTACTTC.

The chain employs TRBV11-1 and TRBJ1-1; no reliable D call. Per the germline V gene, CDR1 is SGHAT and CDR2 is FQDESV (reference sequence). Trimming pared 9 bases from V and 4 bases from J, leaving 9 bases between. CDR3 length equals 11 residues. Written as DNA, the CDR3 is TGTGCCAGTAGTCACCGCACTGAAGCTTTCTTT. Translating it yields CASSHRTEAFF.